This T cell receptor (beta chain) was recorded in a study of shared clonotypes between healthy human individuals. At the level of the study: Per donor, CD8 memory used one plate, CD8 naive used two, CD4 memory used three and CD4 naive used three.

Profiling relied on immunoSEQ multiplex PCR, and the TCRdb table lists in-frame clones only, not all of them. This sample has 1,100,000 or so clones, with about four fifths found just once. Naive CD4+ cells were CD45RA-selected; the remaining cells were memory. This CDR3 region has 16 residues. J gave up 3 bases and V 1 base, and 5 bases lay outside the gene matches. Germline loops: CDR1 SGHDN, CDR2 FVKESK. A word on this clone: Antigen unknown.

Findings of the study overall: In this cohort, only blood was sampled, and tissue repertoires likely differ. Clonotype sharing levels among donors were expected to vary with sequencing depth.

The receptor comes from a man between 18 and 29 years old in good health. Some clones in this sample may be carry-over from other donors' samples. Material: memory CD4+ T cells from PBMCs. The sample's subset: CD45RA-negative fraction. J is TRBJ1-1 and V is TRBV14; 10 bases line up with TRBD1. For the CDR3, the DNA is TGTGCCAGCAGCCAAGGGGACAGGGGAGTTGACACTGAAGCTTTCTTT. It is translated as CASSQGDRGVDTEAFF.